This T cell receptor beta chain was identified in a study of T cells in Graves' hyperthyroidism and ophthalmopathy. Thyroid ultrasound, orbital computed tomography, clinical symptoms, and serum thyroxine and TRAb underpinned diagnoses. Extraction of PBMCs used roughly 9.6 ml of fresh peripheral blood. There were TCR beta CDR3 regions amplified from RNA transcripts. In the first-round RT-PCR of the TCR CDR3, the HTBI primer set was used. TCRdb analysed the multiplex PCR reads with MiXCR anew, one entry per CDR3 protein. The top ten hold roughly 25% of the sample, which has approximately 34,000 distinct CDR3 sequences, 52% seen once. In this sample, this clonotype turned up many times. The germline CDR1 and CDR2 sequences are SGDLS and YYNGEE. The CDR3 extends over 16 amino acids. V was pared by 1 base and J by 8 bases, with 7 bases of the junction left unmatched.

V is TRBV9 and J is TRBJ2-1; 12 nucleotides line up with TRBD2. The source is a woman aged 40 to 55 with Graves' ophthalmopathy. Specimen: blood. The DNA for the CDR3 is TGTGCCAGCAGCGTACAGGGACTAGCGGGTACGGATGAGCAGTTCTTC. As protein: CASSVQGLAGTDEQFF.